This entry lists 11 T cell receptor beta chains sequenced from one sample in a study of control samples from healthy donors and cancer patients. The repertoire was sequenced with immunoSEQ multiplex PCR; TCRdb's copy has only in-frame clones and lacks some. There are approximately 150,000 clones in the sample; just over 95% occur only once, and around 0.92% lies in the top ten. The sequenced sample was blood. These receptors originate from a woman aged 25 to 39 in good health.

This chain uses TRBV10-1 with TRBJ2-5; D perhaps matches TRBD2 (5 bases). V lost 2 bases to trimming and J lost 5 bases, with 9 bases between them. The germline gives CDR1 WNHNN, CDR2 SYGVQD (reference sequence). This CDR3 spans 13 amino acids. In nucleotides, the CDR3 is TGCGCCAGCAGTGAGACGGGCGGGGAGACCCAGTACTTC. Translated: CASSETGGETQYF.

Note on this clone: Other DNA sequences in the same sample also yield this CDR3. The V and J genes are TRBV7-9 and TRBJ1-4, with D perhaps TRBD1 (5 bases). The V end was cut by 5 bases, the J end by 0 bases, with 7 bases between. The CDR3 spans 14 residues. Looked up from germline, CDR1 is SEHNR and CDR2 is FQNEAQ (reference sequence). The CDR3: CASSLGATNEKLFF. The CDR3 DNA reads as TGTGCCAGCAGCCTGGGGGCAACTAATGAAAAACTGTTTTTT.

V gene TRBV27 combines with J gene TRBJ1-5; the D gene is possibly TRBD1 (5 bases). This CDR3 spans 14 amino acids. Trimming pared 3 bases from V and 7 bases from J, leaving 13 bases between. Germline V gene lookup returns CDR1 MNHEY and CDR2 SMNVEV (reference sequence). The CDR3 loop is CASSLVGTGQPQHF. CDR3 bases: TGTGCCAGCAGTTTGGTTGGGACGGGACAGCCCCAGCATTTT.

The rearrangement uses TRBV7-8 and TRBJ2-7; 8 bases match TRBD2. Trimming at V came to 5 bases and at J to 3 bases, leaving 9 bases not matched to a gene. The CDR3 is 15 amino acids. Germline CDR1 and CDR2: SGHVS and FQNEAQ. DNA for the CDR3: TGTGCCAGCAGCCCCCAGCGGGAGCAGGTCTACGAGCAGTACTTC. Its protein is CASSPQREQVYEQYF.

The chain recombines TRBV19 with TRBJ2-7; 9 bases line up with TRBD2. The CDR3 is 15 residues long. The V gene's germline CDR1 is LNHDA and CDR2 SQIVND (reference sequence). V shed 3 bases and J 0 bases; nucleotides not matched to a gene: 3. The DNA for the CDR3 is TGTGCCAGTAGTATCGCTAGCGGGACCTCCTACGAGCAGTACTTC. Its protein is CASSIASGTSYEQYF.

The chain recombines TRBV4-1 with TRBJ2-2; 9 bases map to TRBD2. The CDR3 loop spans 15 amino acids. The germline gives CDR1 MGHRA, CDR2 YSYEKL. V gave up 3 bases and J gave up 4 bases; unmatched junction bases: 3. The CDR3 loop reads CASSQLAGVTGELFF. DNA of the CDR3: TGCGCCAGCAGCCAGTTAGCGGGAGTCACCGGGGAGCTGTTTTTT.

The chain employs TRBV18 and TRBJ1-6; no reliable D call. The V gene lost 4 bases and the J gene lost 6 bases, with 7 bases spanning the gap. CDR1 KGHSH and CDR2 LQKENI come from the germline V gene. This CDR3 region has 13 residues. The CDR3 DNA is TGTGCCAGCTCACAGAACCGTAATTCACCCCTCCACTTT. Its protein is CASSQNRNSPLHF.

The gene calls are TRBV24-1 and TRBJ2-1, with 10 bases that match TRBD2. The germline CDR1 and CDR2 sequences are KGHDR and SFDVKD. The CDR3 spans 14 residues. J lost 12 bases, V lost 4 bases, and 8 bases had no gene match. CDR3 nucleotide sequence: TGTGCCACCAGTGAGAGCGGGGGGGTCCCTGGGCAGTTCTTC. The encoded protein is CATSESGGVPGQFF.

The gene calls are TRBV7-6 and TRBJ1-3; D remains unclear. V lost 7 bases to trimming and J lost 0 bases, with 7 bases between them. The germline CDR1 and CDR2 sequences are SGHVS and FNYEAQ. This CDR3 comprises 13 residues. CDR3 DNA sequence: TGTGCCAGCACCCCCTTCTCTGGAAACACCATATATTTT. Protein sequence: CASTPFSGNTIYF.

This clone was detected only once. The rearrangement uses TRBV28 and TRBJ2-3; 7 bases map to TRBD1. There are 15 residues in the CDR3. V lost 4 bases, J lost 3 bases, and 7 bases stayed unmatched. Germline lookup yields CDR1 MDHEN and CDR2 SYDVKM. The CDR3 region is CASSSQGVETDTQYF. CDR3 DNA sequence: TGTGCCAGCAGTTCTCAGGGGGTGGAGACAGATACGCAGTATTTT.

This clone appeared a single time. This chain links TRBV9 with TRBJ2-1; 8 nucleotides match TRBD2. V shed 0 bases and J 6 bases; nucleotides not matched to a gene: 5. CDR1 and CDR2 (germline): SGDLS, YYNGEE. CDR3 length equals 15 residues. The CDR3 nucleotides read TGTGCCAGCAGCGTAGGGGGACTAGGTAGCAATGAGCAGTTCTTC. Its protein product is CASSVGGLGSNEQFF.